What follows are 32 T cell receptor beta chains derived from one specimen sequenced in a study of blood T cell repertoires in COVID-19. Clones were sequenced by immunoSEQ multiplex PCR, and TCRdb holds only the in-frame ones, with some missing. The repertoire has about 190,000 clones, approximately 84% of them found once; the top ten carry approximately 5.1%. The sample was peripheral blood. These receptors all stem from a woman in her 70s with active or convalescent COVID-19.

V is TRBV18 and J is TRBJ1-2; no definite D call. V lost 3 bases and J lost 3, with 14 bases in between. CDR1 is KGHSH, CDR2 LQKENI, per germline. The CDR3 has 15 residues. In DNA, the CDR3 is TGTGCCAGCTCACCGAGCGGAATTTCTGACTATGGCTACACCTTC. Translation: CASSPSGISDYGYTF.

This clone was picked up one time. In DNA, the CDR3 is TGCGCCAGCAGCGGGGAAGGACTAGCGGGATATAACGAGCAGTACTTC. Translating gives CASSGEGLAGYNEQYF. The chain employs TRBV5-1 and TRBJ2-7, with 12 bases matching TRBD2. The V gene end was trimmed by 4 bases and the J gene end by 5 bases; junction bases not matched to a gene: 10. Germline V gene sequence: CDR1 SGHRS, CDR2 YFSETQ. CDR3 length equals 16 residues.

The chain links TRBV19 to TRBJ1-5; TRBD1 aligns across 7 bases. The trim removed 5 bases at V and 0 bases at J, leaving 10 bases unmatched. The germline V gene encodes CDR1 LNHDA and CDR2 SQIVND (reference sequence). The CDR3 length is 17 residues. The CDR3 protein is CASSPHPTGISNQPQHF. DNA for the CDR3: TGTGCCAGTAGTCCCCACCCGACAGGGATTAGCAATCAGCCCCAGCATTTT.

This clone appeared a single time. This chain joins TRBV30 and TRBJ1-5, with D possibly TRBD1 on 6 matching bases. Trimming left V 0 bases short and J 7 bases short, with 10 bases between. This CDR3 is built from 13 residues. In germline, CDR1 is GTSNPN, CDR2 SVGIG (reference sequence). In DNA form, the CDR3 reads TGTGCCTGGAGTGTGACAGGTGGGCAGCCCCAGCATTTT. This encodes CAWSVTGGQPQHF. Based on the CDR3 plus reference TRBV30 and TRBJ1-5, the full variable domain is SQTIHQWPATLVQPVGSPLSLECTVEGTSNPNLYWYRQAAGRGLQLLFYSVGIGQISSEVPQNLSASRPQDRQFILSSKKLLLSDSGFYLCAWSVTGGQPQHFGDGTRLSIL.

The rearrangement uses TRBV27 and TRBJ1-2; the D is unclear. Germline V gene sequence: CDR1 MNHEY, CDR2 SMNVEV (reference sequence). The V end was cut by 3 bases, the J end by 6 bases, with 17 bases between. There are 15 residues in the CDR3. CDR3 loop: CASSFATAPRDGYTF. CDR3 DNA: TGTGCCAGCAGTTTTGCGACGGCTCCACGGGATGGCTACACCTTC.

The chain uses TRBV24-1 and TRBJ2-7; 8 bases match TRBD2. This CDR3 has 15 amino acids. V lost 3 bases, J lost 4 bases, and 7 bases stayed unmatched. CDR1 KGHDR and CDR2 SFDVKD come from the germline V gene. CDR3 protein: CATSDASGSGYEQYF. CDR3 sequence (DNA): TGTGCCACCAGTGATGCCAGCGGGAGTGGGTACGAGCAGTACTTC.

This clone was seen only once. The chain is built from TRBV6-1 and TRBJ1-2; 8 bases align to TRBD1. V shed 2 bases, J shed 4 bases, and the junction held 3 bases outside the gene matches. Looked up from germline, CDR1 is MNHNS and CDR2 is SASEGT. This CDR3 is 14 amino acids long. The CDR3 is CASSESGQVYGYTF. The CDR3 nucleotides read TGTGCCAGCAGTGAATCGGGACAGGTCTATGGCTACACCTTC.

The rearrangement links TRBV19 to TRBJ2-3, with TRBD2 identical over 9 bases. CDR1 is LNHDA and CDR2 is SQIVND in the germline V gene (reference sequence). The junction had 10 bases not matched to a gene; V was cut back by 4 bases and J by 2 bases. CDR3 length equals 17 residues. Written as DNA, the CDR3 is TGTGCCAGTAGTAAACCCCCTAGCGGGACGAACACAGATACGCAGTATTTT. It translates to CASSKPPSGTNTDTQYF.

V is TRBV7-8 and J is TRBJ1-1; possible D gene TRBD1, 6 bases. The CDR3 covers 16 residues. Trimming stripped 1 base from V and 7 bases from J, with 19 bases between. Germline lookup yields CDR1 SGHVS and CDR2 FQNEAQ. CDR3 bases: TGTGCCAGCAGCTTAGTCCCAGGGGCTGGGGCGGGTGAAGCTTTCTTT. Its translation is CASSLVPGAGAGEAFF.

This chain joins TRBV19 and TRBJ2-7; 11 bases align to TRBD2. This CDR3 spans 14 amino acids. Germline values: CDR1 LNHDA, CDR2 SQIVND (reference sequence). The junction had 4 bases not matched to a gene; V was cut back by 6 bases and J by 3 bases. This CDR3 is CASSTGTSGYEQYF. As DNA, the CDR3 is TGTGCCAGTAGCACCGGGACTAGCGGCTACGAGCAGTACTTC.

The chain carries TRBV9 and TRBJ2-3; weak D call: TRBD2 (6 bases). V was shortened by 2 bases and J by 0 bases, with 10 bases between the two germline ends. The CDR3 loop spans 15 amino acids. Per the germline V gene, CDR1 is SGDLS and CDR2 is YYNGEE. For the CDR3, the DNA is TGTGCCAGCAGCGTTCTAGCGCTTAGCACAGATACGCAGTATTTT. Residues: CASSVLALSTDTQYF.

The chain carries TRBV28 and TRBJ1-4, with D hard to call. Germline lookup yields CDR1 MDHEN and CDR2 SYDVKM. V was shortened by 6 bases and J by 7 bases, with 21 bases between the two germline ends. The CDR3 runs 16 residues. The CDR3 spells CASRFSLELSSEKLFF. The CDR3 nucleotides read TGTGCCAGCAGGTTCTCACTCGAACTATCTAGTGAAAAACTGTTTTTT.

V gene TRBV23-1 combines with J gene TRBJ2-7; D not certain. TRBV23-1 is flagged as an ORF with uncertain function. The V end was cut by 9 bases, the J end by 1 base, with 13 bases between. The CDR3 spans 13 residues. The CDR3 reads CASSWARSYEQYF. For the CDR3, the DNA is TGCGCCAGTTCCTGGGCTCGATCCTACGAGCAGTACTTC.

This chain links TRBV6-1 with TRBJ1-2; D is unresolved. Trimming left V 0 bases short and J 1 base short, with 6 bases between. Germline V gene sequence: CDR1 MNHNS, CDR2 SASEGT. The CDR3 spans 14 residues. The CDR3 sequence is CASSEAPVNYGYTF. DNA of the CDR3: TGTGCCAGCAGTGAAGCCCCCGTTAACTATGGCTACACCTTC.

This clone has at least ten counts. CDR3 sequence: CASKLAGGNEQFF. The CDR3 DNA sequence: TGTGCCAGCAAACTAGCGGGAGGCAATGAGCAGTTCTTC. The rearrangement joins TRBV7-9 to TRBJ2-1, with TRBD2 matching 12 bases. The CDR3 sequence is 13 residues long. V lost 7 bases, J lost 6 bases, and 1 base stayed unmatched. Germline V gene data show CDR1 as SEHNR and CDR2 as FQNEAQ (reference sequence).

The chain recombines TRBV7-9 with TRBJ2-1; TRBD2 agrees at 11 bases. Germline V lookup: CDR1 SEHNR, CDR2 FQNEAQ (reference sequence). V gave up 5 bases and J gave up 4 bases; unmatched junction bases: 4. The CDR3 loop spans 15 amino acids. The CDR3 region has the DNA TGTGCCAGCAGCCCGACTAGCGGGAATTACAATGAGCAGTTCTTC. It encodes CASSPTSGNYNEQFF. Supplemented by reference TRBV7-9 and TRBJ2-1, the full variable domain reads DTGVSQNPRHKITKRGQNVTFRCDPISEHNRLYWYRQTLGQGPEFLTYFQNEAQLEKSRLLSDRFSAERPKGSFSTLEIQRTEQGDSAMYLCASSPTSGNYNEQFFGPGTRLTVL.

This clone was found once. DNA for the CDR3: TGCGCCAGCAAAGGCACAGACTCTGGAAACACCATATATTTT. As protein: CASKGTDSGNTIYF. The chain joins TRBV5-1 to TRBJ1-3; the D is unclear. V lost 6 bases and J lost 0, with 10 bases in between. The CDR3 totals 14 residues. Germline CDR1 reads SGHRS; CDR2 reads YFSETQ.

This clone has a single count. This rearrangement joins TRBV18 to TRBJ1-1; maybe TRBD1 (6 bases). This CDR3 has 14 amino acids. With 3 bases removed from V and 4 bases from J, the gap between germline ends came to 12 bases. Germline V gene data show CDR1 as KGHSH and CDR2 as LQKENI. The CDR3 coding sequence is TGTGCCAGCTCACCCTCACAGGGATCCACTGAAGCTTTCTTT. Residues: CASSPSQGSTEAFF.

In this sample, this clone turned up once. The chain uses TRBV7-6 and TRBJ2-7; tentative D call: TRBD2 (7 bases). The germline V gene encodes CDR1 SGHVS and CDR2 FNYEAQ. Trimming shortened V by 5 bases and J by 4 bases, and 18 bases separated the two germline ends. The CDR3 is 15 amino acids. The CDR3 region is CASSPLGGAGYEQYF. The CDR3 DNA reads as TGTGCCAGCAGCCCATTAGGGGGGGCAGGATACGAGCAGTACTTC.

The chain employs TRBV10-3 and TRBJ2-7; 11 bases fit TRBD2. This CDR3 has 17 residues. The V gene's germline CDR1 is ENHRY and CDR2 SYGVKD. V was clipped by 0 bases and J by 4 bases; unmatched bases: 8. This chain's CDR3 is CAISESSTSGALYEQYF. In nucleotides, the CDR3 is TGTGCCATCAGTGAGTCCTCGACTAGCGGGGCCCTTTACGAGCAGTACTTC.

The CDR3, as DNA: TGTGCCAGTAGTATACCCTCTCGGGGGGCGCAGGATACGCAGTATTTT. Its translation: CASSIPSRGAQDTQYF. The chain uses TRBV19 and TRBJ2-3, with a weak D call TRBD2 (7 bases). Germline CDR1 reads LNHDA; CDR2 reads SQIVND (reference sequence). Between the trimmed V and J ends, which lost 2 bases and 6 bases, there was a span of 18 bases. This CDR3 has 16 residues.

The rearrangement links TRBV7-2 to TRBJ2-7; TRBD1 aligns across 8 bases. The germline CDR1 and CDR2 sequences are SGHTA and FQGNSA. J lost 3 bases, V lost 5 bases, and 6 bases had no gene match. This CDR3 has 14 residues. The DNA for the CDR3 is TGTGCCAGCAGCCCGGACAGGGTGGGCTACGAGCAGTACTTC. Amino acids: CASSPDRVGYEQYF.

The chain couples TRBV12-5 to TRBJ1-1, with 8 bases identical to TRBD1. The CDR3 sequence is 12 residues long. CDR1 is LGHNT and CDR2 is FRNRAP in the germline V gene. With 3 bases clipped from V and 12 bases from J, the junction kept 6 bases outside the gene matches. This CDR3 is CASGFSDRATFF. CDR3 sequence (DNA): TGTGCTAGTGGTTTTTCGGACAGGGCAACTTTCTTT.

This chain connects TRBV15 to TRBJ1-5; D unclear. Between the trimmed V and J ends, which lost 3 bases and 3 bases, there was a span of 6 bases. Germline V CDR1 and CDR2: LNHNV, YYDKDF (reference sequence). This CDR3 is 13 amino acids long. CDR3 nucleotide sequence: TGTGCCACCAGCAGCGCAGTCAATCAGCCCCAGCATTTT. Protein sequence: CATSSAVNQPQHF.

This sequence joins TRBV7-9 and TRBJ2-7, with 7 bases lining up with TRBD1. Trimming cost V 5 bases and J 4 bases; bases outside gene matches: 5. The CDR3 is 13 residues long. Germline values: CDR1 SEHNR, CDR2 FQNEAQ (reference sequence). The CDR3 here is CASSVDRSYEQYF. In DNA, the CDR3 is TGTGCCAGCAGCGTGGACAGGTCTTACGAGCAGTACTTC. Looking up the rest from reference TRBV7-9 and TRBJ2-7 gives the full variable domain: DTGVSQNPRHKITKRGQNVTFRCDPISEHNRLYWYRQTLGQGPEFLTYFQNEAQLEKSRLLSDRFSAERPKGSFSTLEIQRTEQGDSAMYLCASSVDRSYEQYFGPGTRLTVT.

This chain connects TRBV19 to TRBJ2-2; 12 bases are shared with TRBD2. The CDR3 consists of 17 residues. V shed 1 base, J shed 3 bases, and the junction held 3 bases outside the gene matches. In germline, CDR1 is LNHDA, CDR2 SQIVND (reference sequence). CDR3 loop: CASSIVGLAGHTGELFF. The CDR3 nucleotides are TGTGCCAGTAGTATAGTGGGACTAGCGGGTCACACCGGGGAGCTGTTTTTT.

This sequence joins TRBV7-9 and TRBJ2-1, with 10 bases aligning to TRBD2. V lost 5 bases, J lost 7 bases, and 11 bases stayed unmatched. Germline CDR1 is SEHNR and CDR2 is FQNEAQ (reference sequence). The CDR3 loop spans 16 amino acids. CDR3 in amino acids: CASSKGSGRAGNEQFF. The CDR3 nucleotides read TGTGCCAGCAGCAAGGGCAGCGGGAGGGCCGGTAATGAGCAGTTCTTC.

The gene calls are TRBV7-2 and TRBJ1-1, with 8 bases fitting TRBD1. CDR1 is SGHTA and CDR2 is FQGNSA in the germline V gene. The CDR3 has 14 amino acids. Trimming removed 6 bases from V and 8 bases from J; junction bases left unmatched: 11. The CDR3 spells CASRYRGGSMEAFF. The CDR3, as DNA: TGTGCCAGCAGATACAGGGGGGGTAGTATGGAAGCTTTCTTT.

In nucleotides, the CDR3 is TGTGCCAGCAGTTTATCCTGGGACAGGGCTGGCTACACCTTC. This gives the protein CASSLSWDRAGYTF. The chain joins TRBV27 to TRBJ1-2, with 9 bases matching TRBD1. CDR1 and CDR2 from the germline V gene are MNHEY and SMNVEV (reference sequence). This CDR3 spans 14 amino acids. V gave up 0 bases and J gave up 7 bases; unmatched junction bases: 3.

The chain combines TRBV29-1 with TRBJ1-1; no clear D. CDR3 length equals 13 residues. V shed 6 bases and J shed 3 bases, with 14 bases lying between them. Germline assignment: CDR1 SQVTM and CDR2 ANQGSEA. CDR3 nucleotides: TGCAGCGTAGTTCGGATGGAGGACACTGAAGCTTTCTTT. The encoded protein is CSVVRMEDTEAFF.

V gene TRBV28 combines with J gene TRBJ1-2; 9 bases are a match to TRBD1. This CDR3 has 15 amino acids. V lost 6 bases to trimming and J lost 8 bases; unmatched junction nucleotides: 13. CDR1 is MDHEN and CDR2 is SYDVKM in the germline V gene. CDR3 sequence: CASRETGGGQAGYTF. The CDR3 region has the DNA TGTGCCAGCAGGGAGACAGGGGGAGGGCAAGCCGGCTACACCTTC.

The chain combines TRBV11-2 with TRBJ1-3; 8 bases map to TRBD1. V dropped 4 bases and J dropped 1; count of bases not matched to a gene: 6. There are 16 residues in the CDR3. Germline CDR1 is SGHAT and CDR2 is FQNNGV. The CDR3: CASSSGQGASGNTIYF. CDR3 nucleotide sequence: TGTGCCAGCAGCTCCGGACAGGGTGCTTCTGGAAACACCATATATTTT.